The 18 T cell receptor beta chains below were found in one sample sequenced in a study of shared clonotypes between healthy human individuals. Method: immunoSEQ multiplex PCR; TCRdb's copy keeps in-frame clones and lacks some. The sample holds over 2 million clones; around 93% are singletons and the top ten take approximately 0.4%. The sequencing sample was made of naive CD4+ T cells from PBMCs. Specified subset: CD45RA+ positively selected. The receptors shown here come from a man younger than 35 in good health. Some clones in this sample may be carry-over from other donors' samples.

The V gene is TRBV11-2, the J gene TRBJ2-1; TRBD2 matches 13 bases. Germline values: CDR1 SGHAT, CDR2 FQNNGV. Trimming took 1 base from V and 3 from J; bases not matched to a gene: 3. The CDR3 covers 17 residues. CDR3 DNA sequence: TGTGCCAGCAGCTTAGTAGGGACTAGCGGGAACTACAATGAGCAGTTCTTC. Amino acid sequence: CASSLVGTSGNYNEQFF.

This clone came up a few times. Other DNA sequences in the sample encode the same CDR3. This rearrangement joins TRBV2 to TRBJ1-5; no reliable D call. CDR3 length: 13 residues. Germline values: CDR1 SNHLY, CDR2 FYNNEI. Deletions cut 6 bases from V and 2 bases from J, with 8 bases between. CDR3 in amino acids: CASSADGNQPQHF. CDR3 coding DNA: TGTGCCAGCAGCGCGGACGGCAATCAGCCCCAGCATTTT.

In DNA, the CDR3 is TGTGCCTGGCACCGGACAGGTTCCAACTACGAGCAGTACTTC. Its protein is CAWHRTGSNYEQYF. J is TRBJ2-5 and V is TRBV30; 7 positions match TRBD1. The closer fit of TRBJ2-7 to the DNA end suggests the J call may be wrong. CDR1 is GTSNPN and CDR2 is SVGIG in the germline V gene (reference sequence). The CDR3 is 14 amino acids.

The chain couples TRBV6-6 to TRBJ2-7, with 9 bases fitting TRBD1. Germline-derived CDR1 and CDR2 are MNHNY and SVGAGI (reference sequence). The ends lost 7 bases at V and 4 bases at J; junction bases unmatched: 8. The CDR3 has 14 amino acids. The CDR3 DNA is TGTGCCAGCATAGAAGGGACAGGGATTTACGAGCAGTACTTC. It encodes CASIEGTGIYEQYF.

In DNA form, the CDR3 reads TGTGCCAGCAGCTCTAGGGGGACGGACACTGAAGCTTTCTTT. Translated: CASSSRGTDTEAFF. V gene TRBV11-3 combines with J gene TRBJ1-1; TRBD1 is a possible D gene (6 bases). The germline V gene encodes CDR1 SGHNT and CDR2 YENEEA. Trimming shortened V by 4 bases and J by 3 bases, and 12 bases separated the two germline ends. The CDR3 totals 14 residues.

The rearrangement links TRBV28 to TRBJ2-7; TRBD2 aligns across 14 bases. Trimming removed 3 bases from V and 3 bases from J; junction bases left unmatched: 4. Germline CDR1 MDHEN, CDR2 SYDVKM. The CDR3 is 16 residues long. CDR3 residues: CASSFGLAGGRYEQYF. CDR3 nucleotide sequence: TGTGCCAGCAGTTTCGGACTAGCGGGAGGTCGCTACGAGCAGTACTTC.

This chain links TRBV18 with TRBJ2-7; 9 bases align to TRBD1. J was trimmed by 2 bases and V by 2 bases; bases with no gene match: 4. There are 15 residues in the CDR3. CDR1 is KGHSH, CDR2 LQKENI, per germline. The CDR3 spells CASSPRGQGAYEQYF. CDR3 nucleotides: TGTGCCAGCTCACCAAGGGGACAGGGAGCCTACGAGCAGTACTTC.

J is TRBJ2-1 and V is TRBV25-1, with 7 nucleotides matching TRBD1. There are 15 residues in the CDR3. CDR1 is MGHDK and CDR2 is SYGVNS in the germline V gene. V shed 4 bases and J 2 bases; nucleotides not matched to a gene: 5. In nucleotides, the CDR3 is TGTGCCAGCAGTGTTGGACAGGTTGCCTACAATGAGCAGTTCTTC. Translation: CASSVGQVAYNEQFF.

The rearrangement joins TRBV6-1 to TRBJ1-5; perhaps TRBD1 as D (5 bases). This CDR3 has 14 residues. CDR1 is MNHNS and CDR2 is SASEGT in the germline V gene. The V end lost 6 bases, the J end lost 3 bases, and 12 bases lay between the germline ends. CDR3 loop: CASRPQGNNQPQHF. CDR3 nucleotides: TGTGCCAGCAGACCTCAGGGAAACAATCAGCCCCAGCATTTT.

The chain links TRBV25-1 to TRBJ2-1; D not certain. V was trimmed by 5 bases and J by 6 bases, leaving 8 bases between them. Germline V gene data show CDR1 as MGHDK and CDR2 as SYGVNS. There are 12 residues in the CDR3. The CDR3 DNA reads as TGTGCCAGCAGTCGCTCCCGCAATGAGCAGTTCTTC. Translating gives CASSRSRNEQFF. The variable domain in full, with the rest retrieved from reference TRBV25-1 and TRBJ2-1, is EADIYQTPRYLVIGTGKKITLECSQTMGHDKMYWYQQDPGMELHLIHYSYGVNSTEKGDLSSESTVSRIRTEHFPLTLESARPSHTSQYLCASSRSRNEQFFGPGTRLTVL.

The chain couples TRBV19 to TRBJ1-2; TRBD1 agrees at 9 bases. Germline CDR1 reads LNHDA; CDR2 reads SQIVND (reference sequence). Trimming cost V 6 bases and J 7 bases; bases outside gene matches: 3. The CDR3 extends over 12 amino acids. CDR3: CASRPTGGGYTF. For the CDR3, the DNA is TGTGCCAGTAGACCGACAGGGGGTGGCTACACCTTC.

The rearrangement joins TRBV9 to TRBJ2-1; D remains unclear. Per the germline V gene, CDR1 is SGDLS and CDR2 is YYNGEE. The germline V and J ends were trimmed by 0 bases and 9 bases, with 16 bases remaining between them. The CDR3 runs to 15 residues. This CDR3 reads CASSVAPFAWGEQFF. DNA of the CDR3: TGTGCCAGCAGCGTAGCTCCCTTCGCGTGGGGTGAGCAGTTCTTC.

This sequence joins TRBV5-1 and TRBJ2-1; 8 bases fit TRBD2. Germline loops: CDR1 SGHRS, CDR2 YFSETQ. CDR3 length: 15 amino acids. J lost 6 bases, V lost 4 bases, and 9 bases had no gene match. The CDR3 loop reads CASSLTSVGLNEQFF. For the CDR3, the DNA is TGCGCCAGCAGCCTGACTAGCGTTGGGCTCAATGAGCAGTTCTTC.

This chain connects TRBV6-4 to TRBJ2-1; tentative D call: TRBD2 (5 bases). V shed 3 bases and J shed 8 bases, with 14 bases lying between them. The germline V gene has CDR1 MRHNA and CDR2 SNTAGT. The CDR3 is made up of 14 amino acids. CDR3 amino acids: CASSERGIGDEQFF. In DNA, the CDR3 is TGTGCCAGCAGTGAAAGAGGGATCGGCGATGAGCAGTTCTTC.

V and J are TRBV5-1 and TRBJ2-5; no reliable D call. V was pared by 2 bases and J by 5 bases, with 10 bases between. Germline CDR1 SGHRS, CDR2 YFSETQ. The CDR3 runs to 13 residues. As DNA, the CDR3 is TGCGCCAGCAGCTTAAGTATCGGGGAGACCCAGTACTTC. The encoded protein is CASSLSIGETQYF.

The genes are TRBV30 and TRBJ1-1, with 10 nucleotides matching TRBD1. The CDR3 contains 12 residues. Germline V lookup: CDR1 GTSNPN, CDR2 SVGIG (reference sequence). V shed 7 bases, J shed 4 bases, and the junction held 3 bases outside the gene matches. CDR3 loop: CASDRGLTEAFF. CDR3 in DNA: TGTGCCTCCGACAGGGGGCTCACTGAAGCTTTCTTT.

This sequence joins TRBV18 and TRBJ2-5; either TRBD1 or TRBD2 may supply D (5 bases each). Trimming cost V 0 bases and J 5 bases, with 10 bases left between them. Germline CDR1 KGHSH, CDR2 LQKENI. The CDR3 is 14 amino acids. The CDR3 DNA reads TGTGCCAGCTCACCACCGGGGGATTCGGAGACCCAGTACTTC. This sequence encodes CASSPPGDSETQYF.

The chain carries TRBV5-1 and TRBJ2-7; the match to TRBD2 covers 8 bases. Germline-derived CDR1 and CDR2 are SGHRS and YFSETQ. V trimming: 4 bases; J trimming: 2 bases; junction bases outside the gene matches: 5. CDR3 length equals 14 residues. CDR3 nucleotide sequence: TGCGCCAGCAGCGTTAGCGGGACCACCTACGAGCAGTACTTC. Its protein product is CASSVSGTTYEQYF.